Each of the 30 T cell receptor beta chains below was sequenced from the same sample in a study of T cell changes during pregnancy in multiple sclerosis. Sequencing used immunoSEQ multiplex PCR; TCRdb keeps in-frame clones, though not all of them. The sample holds over 55,000 clones, 70% to 90% seen once. This specimen consisted of peripheral blood, obtained in the first trimester of pregnancy. The source is a female donor with multiple sclerosis, enrolled in a pregnancy study.

The chain couples TRBV29-1 to TRBJ2-1, with D perhaps TRBD2 (7 bases). The V end was cut by 4 bases, the J end by 6 bases, with 16 bases between. This CDR3 is 14 amino acids long. CDR1 and CDR2 (germline): SQVTM, ANQGSEA. CDR3 in amino acids: CSVVGRGGGNEQFF. Here the CDR3 DNA reads TGCAGCGTTGTTGGGAGGGGGGGAGGCAATGAGCAGTTCTTC.

The chain has TRBV2 and TRBJ2-7; tentatively, D is TRBD1 (5 bases). The CDR3 extends over 12 amino acids. V gave up 5 bases and J gave up 7 bases, with 12 bases separating them. CDR1 SNHLY and CDR2 FYNNEI come from the germline V gene. In DNA form, the CDR3 reads TGTGCCAGCAGTATCAGGGTCGGGGAGCAGTACTTC. Its translation: CASSIRVGEQYF.

The CDR3: CASNRRGWANSGANVLTF. The CDR3 coding sequence is TGTGCCAGTAACCGGAGGGGATGGGCCAACTCTGGGGCCAACGTCCTGACTTTC. The chain couples TRBV11-2 to TRBJ2-6; possible D gene TRBD2, 6 bases. CDR3 size: 18 residues. Trimming stripped 9 bases from V and 0 bases from J, with 21 bases between. Germline V gives CDR1 SGHAT, CDR2 FQNNGV. Drawing the rest from reference TRBV11-2 and TRBJ2-6, the complete variable domain is EAGVAQSPRYKIIEKRQSVAFWCNPISGHATLYWYQQILGQGPKLLIQFQNNGVVDDSQLPKDRFSAERLKGVDSTLKIQPAKLEDSAVYLCASNRRGWANSGANVLTFGAGSRLTVL.

The chain carries TRBV28 and TRBJ1-2, with 7 bases lining up with TRBD1. Looked up from germline, CDR1 is MDHEN and CDR2 is SYDVKM. V lost 8 bases, J lost 8 bases, and 14 bases stayed unmatched. The CDR3 consists of 14 residues. The CDR3 coding sequence is TGTGCCAGCGAAACTACAGGGGAGGTGTGGGGCTACACCTTC. Encoded protein: CASETTGEVWGYTF.

The chain combines TRBV19 with TRBJ1-1; 9 bases are a match to TRBD1. Germline CDR1 LNHDA, CDR2 SQIVND (reference sequence). The trim removed 3 bases at V and 9 bases at J, leaving 5 bases unmatched. The CDR3 covers 13 residues. The CDR3 coding sequence is TGTGCCAGTAGTATGCGGGACAGGGCTAAAGCTTTCTTT. Protein sequence: CASSMRDRAKAFF.

The chain couples TRBV28 to TRBJ2-5; 8 bases fit TRBD1. CDR1 is MDHEN, CDR2 SYDVKM, per germline. CDR3 length: 14 amino acids. V was clipped by 4 bases and J by 5 bases; unmatched bases: 6. The CDR3 is CASSSARGQETQYF. CDR3 nucleotide sequence: TGTGCCAGCAGTTCGGCCAGGGGGCAGGAGACCCAGTACTTC.

This clone was seen more than once but under ten times. Here the CDR3 reads CAISESPGTHSYTEAFF. The DNA of the CDR3 is TGTGCCATCAGTGAGTCCCCCGGGACACACAGTTACACTGAAGCTTTCTTT. This chain links TRBV10-3 with TRBJ1-1; TRBD1 might be the D (6 bases). The CDR3 length is 17 residues. The V gene's germline CDR1 is ENHRY and CDR2 SYGVKD. Trimming removed 0 bases at V and 3 bases at J, with 17 bases between.

The CDR3 here is CASSFTSYGYTF. The CDR3 DNA sequence: TGTGCCAGCAGCTTTACAAGTTATGGCTACACCTTC. V and J are TRBV7-2 and TRBJ1-2; unclear D gene. Germline CDR1 reads SGHTA; CDR2 reads FQGNSA. The CDR3 has 12 amino acids. Trimming shortened V by 3 bases and J by 5 bases, and 7 bases separated the two germline ends.

Only a few counts were recorded for this clone. The genes are TRBV30 and TRBJ1-5; D gene uncertain. Germline V gives CDR1 GTSNPN, CDR2 SVGIG (reference sequence). Trimming took off 2 bases at V and 6 bases at J, with 20 bases between the two ends. The length of the CDR3 is 16 residues. The CDR3 reads CAWSPPRELVVQPQHF. The DNA of the CDR3 is TGTGCCTGGAGTCCTCCAAGGGAGTTGGTGGTTCAGCCCCAGCATTTT.

CDR3 DNA sequence: TGTGCCAGTAGGGATAGCAAACTGTTTTTT. Its translation: CASRDSKLFF. This chain uses TRBV19 with TRBJ1-4; no reliable D call. With 6 bases removed from V and 11 bases from J, the gap between germline ends came to 7 bases. Germline V gene data show CDR1 as LNHDA and CDR2 as SQIVND (reference sequence). The CDR3 is made up of 10 amino acids. The variable domain in full, with the rest retrieved from reference TRBV19 and TRBJ1-4, is DGGITQSPKYLFRKEGQNVTLSCEQNLNHDAMYWYRQDPGQGLRLIYYSQIVNDFQKGDIAEGYSVSREKKESFPLTVTSAQKNPTAFYLCASRDSKLFFGSGTQLSVL.

This chain connects TRBV6-6 to TRBJ1-4; TRBD1 aligns across 9 bases. This CDR3 has 16 amino acids. Unmatched junction bases numbered 6, after V lost 1 base and J lost 6 bases. Germline V gene data show CDR1 as MNHNY and CDR2 as SVGAGI (reference sequence). CDR3 DNA: TGTGCCAGCAGTTACTGGGGGACAGGGTCGGATGAAAAACTGTTTTTT. Amino acid sequence: CASSYWGTGSDEKLFF.

The chain is built from TRBV29-1 and TRBJ1-2; D is perhaps TRBD1 (6 bases). The CDR3 consists of 11 residues. V lost 6 bases, J lost 8 bases, and 13 bases lay in between. Germline values: CDR1 SQVTM, CDR2 ANQGSEA. CDR3 bases: TGCAGCGTCTCATACAGGGAAGGCTACACCTTC. This translates into CSVSYREGYTF.

This chain connects TRBV5-5 to TRBJ1-1; 10 bases align to TRBD1. This CDR3 region has 15 residues. J lost 3 bases, V lost 4 bases, and 6 bases had no gene match. Germline CDR1 and CDR2: SGHKS and YYEKEE (reference sequence). The CDR3: CASSRDRGRHTEAFF. The DNA for the CDR3 is TGTGCCAGCAGCCGAGACAGGGGGCGGCACACTGAAGCTTTCTTT.

The CDR3 DNA is TGTGCCAGCAGGAGAACGGGACATCTTAATTCACCCCTCCACTTT. Translation gives CASRRTGHLNSPLHF. The V gene is TRBV5-5, the J gene TRBJ1-6, with D possibly matching TRBD1 (6 bases). CDR3 size: 15 residues. The germline gives CDR1 SGHKS, CDR2 YYEKEE (reference sequence). V was shortened by 5 bases and J by 6 bases, with 15 bases between the two germline ends.

CDR3 protein: CASSSDRGIKTQYF. For the CDR3, the DNA is TGTGCCAGCAGCTCTGACAGGGGGATAAAGACCCAGTACTTC. The chain employs TRBV13 and TRBJ2-5; TRBD1 matches 9 bases. V shed 4 bases and J 6 bases; nucleotides not matched to a gene: 6. CDR3 length: 14 residues. The germline V gene encodes CDR1 PRHDT and CDR2 FYEKMQ (reference sequence). Variable domain in full (rest from reference TRBV13 and TRBJ2-5): AAGVIQSPRHLIKEKRETATLKCYPIPRHDTVYWYQQGPGQDPQFLISFYEKMQSDKGSIPDRFSAQQFSDYHSELNMSSLELGDSALYFCASSSDRGIKTQYFGPGTRLLVL.

This clone has a single count. This chain joins TRBV10-3 and TRBJ2-5; 7 bases are a match to TRBD1. The CDR3 length is 13 residues. Per the germline V gene, CDR1 is ENHRY and CDR2 is SYGVKD. The ends lost 5 bases at V and 2 bases at J; junction bases unmatched: 2. This chain's CDR3 is CAISMGQQETQYF. For the CDR3, the DNA is TGTGCCATCAGTATGGGACAGCAAGAGACCCAGTACTTC.

The chain carries TRBV6-5 and TRBJ2-7; 8 positions match TRBD1. Germline V gene lookup returns CDR1 MNHEY and CDR2 SVGAGI. The CDR3 sequence is 14 residues long. The J segment lost 7 bases and the V segment lost 10 bases, leaving 15 bases of the junction unmatched. The CDR3 here is CAIAGGQGAREQYF. The CDR3 DNA reads TGTGCCATCGCGGGTGGGCAGGGGGCGCGTGAGCAGTACTTC.

This chain uses TRBV18 with TRBJ1-2, with 10 bases matching TRBD1. Per germline, CDR1 KGHSH and CDR2 LQKENI. Unmatched junction bases numbered 11, after V lost 3 bases and J lost 7 bases. The CDR3 has 16 amino acids. The CDR3 DNA reads as TGTGCCAGCTCACCGCTAAAAGACAGGGGGCTACTTGGCTACACCTTC. Translation: CASSPLKDRGLLGYTF.

The J gene is TRBJ1-2, the V gene TRBV5-6; no firm D call. The germline V gene has CDR1 SGHDT and CDR2 YYEEEE. This CDR3 has 14 residues. The V end was cut by 0 bases, the J end by 1 base, with 7 bases between. The DNA for the CDR3 is TGTGCCAGCAGCTTGGGAGGGAGTAACTATGGCTACACCTTC. Translated: CASSLGGSNYGYTF. The full variable domain, in which reference TRBV5-6 and TRBJ1-2 provide the parts outside the CDR3, is DAGVTQSPTHLIKTRGQQVTLRCSPKSGHDTVSWYQQALGQGPQFIFQYYEEEERQRGNFPDRFSGHQFPNYSSELNVNALLLGDSALYLCASSLGGSNYGYTFGSGTRLTVV.

The V and J genes are TRBV27 and TRBJ1-2, with TRBD1 as a possible D gene (6 bases). V was trimmed by 4 bases and J by 2 bases, leaving 17 bases between them. Germline assignment: CDR1 MNHEY and CDR2 SMNVEV (reference sequence). The CDR3 length is 16 residues. The CDR3 spells CASSSKIRGPNYGYTF. The CDR3 DNA reads as TGTGCCAGCAGTTCTAAAATCAGGGGACCGAACTATGGCTACACCTTC.

A few counts support this clone. The chain is built from TRBV9 and TRBJ1-5; tentative D call: TRBD1 (6 bases). The CDR3 has 14 residues. V lost 3 bases and J lost 8, with 15 bases in between. The germline gives CDR1 SGDLS, CDR2 YYNGEE. CDR3 amino acids: CASSAQQGLEPQHF. DNA of the CDR3: TGTGCCAGCAGCGCCCAACAGGGTCTGGAGCCCCAGCATTTT.

Remarks on this clone: Possible read error: a much larger clone is one base away. CDR3 in DNA: TGTGCCAGCAGCCAAGATCTAGCGGGGGGTTACGGGCAGTACTTC. The encoded protein is CASSQDLAGGYGQYF. The chain carries TRBV4-2 and TRBJ2-7; TRBD2 aligns across 11 bases. Germline CDR1 is LGHNA and CDR2 is YNFKEQ. The CDR3 spans 15 residues.

V and J are TRBV7-9 and TRBJ2-1, with 10 nucleotides matching TRBD2. Germline V lookup: CDR1 SEHNR, CDR2 FQNEAQ (reference sequence). The V and J ends lost 4 bases and 5 bases, in that order; junction bases with no gene match: 8. The CDR3 runs to 16 residues. CDR3 DNA: TGTGCCAGCAGCTCACATCGGACTAGCGGTGACAATGAGCAGTTCTTC. Its translation is CASSSHRTSGDNEQFF.

V usage is TRBV19 and J usage is TRBJ2-2; 8 positions agree with TRBD2. Trimming at V came to 2 bases and at J to 6 bases, leaving 17 bases not matched to a gene. The CDR3 loop spans 19 amino acids. From germline, CDR1 is LNHDA and CDR2 SQIVND (reference sequence). CDR3 nucleotide sequence: TGTGCCAGTAGTATAAGGGGGGGACTAGTGATATTGGGATCCGGGGAGCTGTTTTTT. It encodes CASSIRGGLVILGSGELFF. The full variable domain, its missing parts supplied by reference TRBV19 and TRBJ2-2, is DGGITQSPKYLFRKEGQNVTLSCEQNLNHDAMYWYRQDPGQGLRLIYYSQIVNDFQKGDIAEGYSVSREKKESFPLTVTSAQKNPTAFYLCASSIRGGLVILGSGELFFGEGSRLTVL.

J is TRBJ1-1 and V is TRBV30, with D possibly TRBD1 on 5 matching bases. The CDR3 is made up of 13 amino acids. V was cut by 1 base and J by 1 base, with 7 bases left in between. Germline loops: CDR1 GTSNPN, CDR2 SVGIG (reference sequence). CDR3 nucleotide sequence: TGTGCCTGGAGTGCACAGGAGAACACTGAAGCTTTCTTT. It codes for CAWSAQENTEAFF.

J is TRBJ2-6 and V is TRBV5-4, with 12 positions matching TRBD2. There are 17 residues in the CDR3. Germline V lookup: CDR1 SGHNT, CDR2 YYREEE (reference sequence). The V segment lost 0 bases and the J segment 3 bases; nucleotides outside the gene matches: 1. DNA of the CDR3: TGTGCCAGCAGCTTGGGACTAGCGGGAGTTGGGGCCAACGTCCTGACTTTC. Its protein is CASSLGLAGVGANVLTF. The complete variable domain, with remaining parts taken from reference TRBV5-4 and TRBJ2-6, reads ETGVTQSPTHLIKTRGQQVTLRCSSQSGHNTVSWYQQALGQGPQFIFQYYREEENGRGNFPPRFSGLQFPNYSSELNVNALELDDSALYLCASSLGLAGVGANVLTFGAGSRLTVL.

The V gene is TRBV30, the J gene TRBJ2-3; 12 nucleotides match TRBD2. The germline gives CDR1 GTSNPN, CDR2 SVGIG (reference sequence). CDR3 size: 18 residues. The ends lost 2 bases at V and 2 bases at J; junction bases unmatched: 11. CDR3 protein: CAWSPYPGLAGYTDTQYF. CDR3 DNA: TGTGCCTGGAGTCCCTACCCCGGACTAGCGGGATACACAGATACGCAGTATTTT.

The chain carries TRBV7-9 and TRBJ2-5, with 8 bases identical to TRBD1. Germline V gives CDR1 SEHNR, CDR2 FQNEAQ (reference sequence). The CDR3 runs to 15 residues. The V and J ends lost 2 bases and 5 bases, in that order; junction bases with no gene match: 7. CDR3 bases: TGTGCCAGCAGCTTATCCTACAGGGGGGACGAGACCCAGTACTTC. This gives the protein CASSLSYRGDETQYF. Full variable domain (outside the CDR3, taken from reference TRBV7-9 and TRBJ2-5): DTGVSQNPRHKITKRGQNVTFRCDPISEHNRLYWYRQTLGQGPEFLTYFQNEAQLEKSRLLSDRFSAERPKGSFSTLEIQRTEQGDSAMYLCASSLSYRGDETQYFGPGTRLLVL.

The rearrangement uses TRBV30 and TRBJ2-7; perhaps TRBD1 as D (6 bases). V was trimmed by 0 bases and J by 4 bases, leaving 16 bases between them. The CDR3 runs to 15 residues. Germline assignment: CDR1 GTSNPN and CDR2 SVGIG (reference sequence). Here the CDR3 reads CAWSVFNRRGYEQYF. As DNA, the CDR3 is TGTGCCTGGAGTGTATTCAACAGAAGGGGGTACGAGCAGTACTTC.

The chain recombines TRBV2 with TRBJ2-3; 8 bases are a match to TRBD1. V trimming: 8 bases; J trimming: 0 bases; junction bases outside the gene matches: 10. CDR3 length: 16 amino acids. Germline CDR1 SNHLY, CDR2 FYNNEI. The CDR3 DNA follows: TGTGCCAGCTATAGAGGGACAGGATCTAGCACAGATACGCAGTATTTT. The encoded protein is CASYRGTGSSTDTQYF.